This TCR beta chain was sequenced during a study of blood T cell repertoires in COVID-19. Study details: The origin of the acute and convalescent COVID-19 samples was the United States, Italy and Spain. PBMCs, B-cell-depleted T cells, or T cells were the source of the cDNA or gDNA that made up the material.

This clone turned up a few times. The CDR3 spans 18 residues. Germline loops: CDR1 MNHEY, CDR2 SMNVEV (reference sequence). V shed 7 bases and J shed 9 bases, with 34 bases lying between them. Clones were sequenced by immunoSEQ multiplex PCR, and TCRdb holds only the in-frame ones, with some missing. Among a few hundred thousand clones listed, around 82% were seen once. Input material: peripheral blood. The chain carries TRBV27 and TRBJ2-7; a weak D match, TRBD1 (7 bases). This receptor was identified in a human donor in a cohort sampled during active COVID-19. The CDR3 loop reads CASTPISPAGQRPWGQYF. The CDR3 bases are TGTGCCAGCACCCCCATCTCCCCGGCGGGACAGCGGCCCTGGGGGCAGTACTTC.